What follows describes a single T cell receptor beta chain. Its antigen is unknown. Per the germline V gene, CDR1 is MNHEY and CDR2 is SVGAGI. The CDR3 spans 16 residues. V was pared by 0 bases and J by 0 bases, with 10 bases between. This sample is part of a study of cytomegalovirus exposure and HLA in healthy donors. Study-wide findings and caveats: Cytomegalovirus association was listed for 150 or so TCR beta chains.

60 Vbeta and 13 Jbeta primers were used in PCR. Libraries were prepared by immunoSEQ multiplex PCR; TCRdb keeps only in-frame clonotypes and omits some of them. Here the sample spans around 100,000 clones, less than 80% being singletons. The source of this sequence is a man younger than 45 in good health and CMV-seropositive. The specimen was PBMCs. J is TRBJ2-3 and V is TRBV6-5; a weak D match, TRBD2 (5 bases). DNA for the CDR3: TGTGCCAGCAGTTACTCAGCGGCCCCTAGCACAGATACGCAGTATTTT. Amino acid sequence: CASSYSAAPSTDTQYF.